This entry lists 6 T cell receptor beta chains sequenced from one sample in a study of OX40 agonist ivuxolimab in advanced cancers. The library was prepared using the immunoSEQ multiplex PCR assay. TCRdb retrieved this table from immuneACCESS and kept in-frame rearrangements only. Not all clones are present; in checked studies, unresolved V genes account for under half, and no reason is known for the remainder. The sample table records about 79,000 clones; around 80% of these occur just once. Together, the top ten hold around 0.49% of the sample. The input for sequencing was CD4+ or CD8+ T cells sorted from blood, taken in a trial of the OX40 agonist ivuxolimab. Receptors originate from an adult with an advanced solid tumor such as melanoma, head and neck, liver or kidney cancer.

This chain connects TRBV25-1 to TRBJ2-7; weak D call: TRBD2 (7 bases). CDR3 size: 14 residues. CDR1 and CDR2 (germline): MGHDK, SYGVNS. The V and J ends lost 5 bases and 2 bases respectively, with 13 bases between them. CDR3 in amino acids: CASSPREGAYEQYF. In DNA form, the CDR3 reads TGTGCCAGCAGTCCCAGGGAGGGGGCCTACGAGCAGTACTTC.

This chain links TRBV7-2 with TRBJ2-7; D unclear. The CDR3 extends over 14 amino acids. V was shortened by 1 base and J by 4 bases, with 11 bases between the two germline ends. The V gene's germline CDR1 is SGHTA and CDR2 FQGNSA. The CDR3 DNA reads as TGTGCCAGCAGCTTAGTCCAGAATTTGTACGAGCAGTACTTC. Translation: CASSLVQNLYEQYF.

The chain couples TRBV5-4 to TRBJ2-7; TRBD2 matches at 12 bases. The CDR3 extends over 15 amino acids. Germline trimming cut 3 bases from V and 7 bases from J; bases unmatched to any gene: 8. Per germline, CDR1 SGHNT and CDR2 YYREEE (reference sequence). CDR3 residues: CASSWASGRALEQYF. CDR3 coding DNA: TGTGCCAGCAGCTGGGCTAGCGGGAGGGCCTTAGAGCAGTACTTC.

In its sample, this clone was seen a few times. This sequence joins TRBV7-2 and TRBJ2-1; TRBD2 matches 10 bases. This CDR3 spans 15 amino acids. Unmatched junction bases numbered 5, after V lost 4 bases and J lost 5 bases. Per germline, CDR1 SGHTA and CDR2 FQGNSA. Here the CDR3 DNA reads TGTGCCAGCAGCTCTAGCGGGAGCGTCAACAATGAGCAGTTCTTC. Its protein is CASSSSGSVNNEQFF.

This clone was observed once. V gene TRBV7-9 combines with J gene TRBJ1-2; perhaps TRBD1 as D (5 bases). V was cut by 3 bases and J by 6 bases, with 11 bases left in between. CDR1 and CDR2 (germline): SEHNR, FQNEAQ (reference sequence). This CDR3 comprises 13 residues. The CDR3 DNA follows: TGTGCCAGCAGCTTTACAGGACGAGATGGCTACACCTTC. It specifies CASSFTGRDGYTF.

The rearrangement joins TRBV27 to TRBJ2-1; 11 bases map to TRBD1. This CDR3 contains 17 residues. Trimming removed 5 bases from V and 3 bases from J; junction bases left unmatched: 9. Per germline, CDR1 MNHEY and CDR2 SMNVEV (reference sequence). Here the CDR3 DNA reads TGTGCCAGCAGTCTCCTAGTCGGGACAGGGGGCTACAATGAGCAGTTCTTC. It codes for CASSLLVGTGGYNEQFF.